The T cell receptor beta chain under discussion was sequenced for a study of blood T cell repertoires in COVID-19. In the study's own analysis: Cell counts per sample came from amplifying reference gene primers. Sequencing used immunoSEQ multiplex PCR; TCRdb keeps in-frame clones, though not all of them. V and J calls and clone size are given by that table; D and trimming were obtained from the DNA. Of about 460,000 clones in the sample, about nine tenths were seen once. The length of the CDR3 is 15 residues. The germline CDR1 and CDR2 sequences are SGHVS and FNYEAQ. Losses at the gene ends were 5 bases for V and 10 bases for J; bases not matched to a gene: 16. Grouping used clinical history reported by participants in a survey and questionnaire.

The sequencing sample was made of PBMCs or T cells enriched from blood (not recorded which). The J gene is TRBJ1-1, the V gene TRBV7-6, with 7 bases that match TRBD1. This TCR came from a woman aged 60-75 years who had recovered from COVID-19. CDR3 DNA: TGTGCCAGCAGCCCCACGGGACAGATTCGAGGGGTAGCTTTCTTT. Its translation: CASSPTGQIRGVAFF.